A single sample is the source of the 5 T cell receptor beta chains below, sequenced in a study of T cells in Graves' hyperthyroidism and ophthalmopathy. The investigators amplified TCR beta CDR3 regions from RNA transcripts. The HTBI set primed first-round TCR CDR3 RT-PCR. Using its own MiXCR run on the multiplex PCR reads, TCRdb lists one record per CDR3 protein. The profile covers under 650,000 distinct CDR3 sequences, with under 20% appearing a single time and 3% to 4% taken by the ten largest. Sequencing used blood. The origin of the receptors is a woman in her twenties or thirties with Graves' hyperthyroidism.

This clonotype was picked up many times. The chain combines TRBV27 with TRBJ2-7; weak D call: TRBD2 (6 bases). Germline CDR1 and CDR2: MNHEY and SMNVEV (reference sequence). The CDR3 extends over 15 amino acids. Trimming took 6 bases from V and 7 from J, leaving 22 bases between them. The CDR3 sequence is CASRPLGGRGREQYF. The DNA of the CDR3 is TGTGCCAGCAGGCCCCTGGGGGGACGAGGAAGGGAGCAGTACTTC.

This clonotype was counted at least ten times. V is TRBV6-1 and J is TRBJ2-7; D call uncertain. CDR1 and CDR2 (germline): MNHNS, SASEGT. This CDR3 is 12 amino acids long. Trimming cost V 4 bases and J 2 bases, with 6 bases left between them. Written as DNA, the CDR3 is TGTGCCAGCAGTGCAGGACCCTACGAGCAGTACTTC. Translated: CASSAGPYEQYF.

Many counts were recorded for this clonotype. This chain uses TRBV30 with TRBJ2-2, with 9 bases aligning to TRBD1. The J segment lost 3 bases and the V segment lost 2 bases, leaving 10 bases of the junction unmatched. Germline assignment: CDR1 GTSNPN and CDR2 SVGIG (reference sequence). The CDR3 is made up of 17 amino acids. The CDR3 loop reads CAWSPYWDREDTGELFF. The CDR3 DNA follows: TGTGCCTGGAGTCCATACTGGGACAGGGAGGACACCGGGGAGCTGTTTTTT.

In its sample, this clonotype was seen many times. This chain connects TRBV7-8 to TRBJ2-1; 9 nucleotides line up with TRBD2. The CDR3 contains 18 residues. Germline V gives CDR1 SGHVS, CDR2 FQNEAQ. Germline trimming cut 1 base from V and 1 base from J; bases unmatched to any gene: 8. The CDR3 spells CASSLDLAGMRSYNEQFF. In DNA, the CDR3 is TGTGCCAGCAGCTTAGACCTAGCGGGAATGAGGTCCTACAATGAGCAGTTCTTC.

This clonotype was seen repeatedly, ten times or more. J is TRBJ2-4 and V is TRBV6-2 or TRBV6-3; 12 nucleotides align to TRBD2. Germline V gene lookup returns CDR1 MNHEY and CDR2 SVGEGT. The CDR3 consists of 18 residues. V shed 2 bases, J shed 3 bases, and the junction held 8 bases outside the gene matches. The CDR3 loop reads CASSYASGRARDKNIQYF. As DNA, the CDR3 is TGTGCCAGCAGTTACGCTAGCGGGAGGGCCAGGGACAAAAACATTCAGTACTTC.